One and the same sample provided the 16 T cell receptor beta chains below, sequenced in a study of blood T cells in healthy people across ages. Together with a sample-barcoded 5' primer, a J-beta primer mix was included in a second PCR lasting roughly 6 to 12 cycles. TCRdb reanalysed the 5' RACE reads using MiXCR and keeps one entry per CDR3 protein. The table has roughly 1.4 million distinct CDR3 sequences, around 59% seen once. The sample consisted of blood. The receptors were sampled from a man aged 18 to 35 in good health.

The gene calls are TRBV20-1 and TRBJ2-1, with 9 bases identical to TRBD2. The V and J ends lost 0 bases and 3 bases, in that order; junction bases with no gene match: 6. The germline gives CDR1 DFQATT, CDR2 SNEGSKA (reference sequence). The CDR3 length is 16 residues. CDR3 region: CSARDRRLAVYNEQFF. The CDR3 DNA reads TGCAGTGCTAGAGATCGCCGACTAGCGGTCTACAATGAGCAGTTCTTC.

This clonotype was detected only a few times. CDR3 coding DNA: TGCGCCAGCAGCCAAGGAGGCGGGAGTTACTACGAGCAGTACTTC. The encoded protein is CASSQGGGSYYEQYF. This chain connects TRBV4-1 to TRBJ2-7, with 7 positions matching TRBD2. Germline values: CDR1 MGHRA, CDR2 YSYEKL. The CDR3 loop spans 15 amino acids. V shed 1 base and J 3 bases; nucleotides not matched to a gene: 6.

This clonotype was counted a few times. The chain has TRBV12-3 or TRBV12-4 and TRBJ2-7; TRBD1 matches 12 bases. V shed 5 bases, J shed 3 bases, and the junction held 5 bases outside the gene matches. This CDR3 comprises 15 residues. CDR3 sequence reads: CASSPGTGGLYEQYF. CDR3 nucleotides: TGTGCCAGCAGTCCAGGGACAGGGGGCCTCTACGAGCAGTACTTC.

In its sample, this clonotype was seen a few times. The rearrangement joins TRBV5-1 to TRBJ2-5; D unclear. Germline CDR1 and CDR2: SGHRS and YFSETQ. CDR3 length: 13 amino acids. V dropped 2 bases and J dropped 4 bases, with 9 bases sitting between them. The CDR3, as DNA: TGCGCCAGCAGCTTCCCGGAATTAGAGACCCAGTACTTC. It specifies CASSFPELETQYF. The whole variable domain, filled in from reference TRBV5-1 and TRBJ2-5, reads KAGVTQTPRYLIKTRGQQVTLSCSPISGHRSVSWYQQTPGQGLQFLFEYFSETQRNKGNFPGRFSGRQFSNSRSEMNVSTLELGDSALYLCASSFPELETQYFGPGTRLLVL.

The rearrangement links TRBV7-9 to TRBJ1-2, with D tentatively TRBD1 (6 bases). CDR3 size: 14 residues. Trimming removed 5 bases at V and 4 bases at J, with 14 bases between. Germline values: CDR1 SEHNR, CDR2 FQNEAQ (reference sequence). The CDR3 DNA is TGTGCCAGCAGCCTAGTATCAGGGGTCTATGGCTACACCTTC. Its translation is CASSLVSGVYGYTF.

Worth noting for this clonotype: Its ends do not fully match the called genes, so a read error is possible. The chain couples TRBV13 to TRBJ2-5; TRBD1 is a possible D gene (5 bases). Germline assignment: CDR1 PRHDT and CDR2 FYEKMQ (reference sequence). The CDR3 runs 14 residues. In DNA, the CDR3 is TGTGTCAGCAGTCTAGGGCCAGGGATGGAGACCCAGTACTTC. As protein: CVSSLGPGMETQYF.

With respect to this clonotype: One end of the junction fails to match germline, which may point to a read error. J is TRBJ2-5 and V is TRBV12-3 or TRBV12-4; 7 positions match TRBD2. The CDR3 has 14 amino acids. As DNA, the CDR3 is TGTGCCGGCAGTGATTCGGGGGGTTGGGAGACCCAGTACTTC. It specifies CAGSDSGGWETQYF.

The chain links TRBV9 to TRBJ2-2; TRBD1 matches at 7 bases. The CDR3 is 15 amino acids. Per germline, CDR1 SGDLS and CDR2 YYNGEE. Unmatched junction bases numbered 2, after V lost 2 bases and J lost 1 base. The CDR3 DNA sequence: TGTGCCAGCAGCGTTGACAGGGTGAACACCGGGGAGCTGTTTTTT. It yields the protein CASSVDRVNTGELFF.

The chain is built from TRBV28 and TRBJ2-7; possibly TRBD2 for D (5 bases). This CDR3 is 15 amino acids long. Germline CDR1 is MDHEN and CDR2 is SYDVKM. V dropped 3 bases and J dropped 0 bases, with 12 bases sitting between them. The CDR3 sequence is CASSFWAGASYEQYF. The CDR3 DNA follows: TGTGCCAGCAGTTTTTGGGCGGGTGCCTCCTACGAGCAGTACTTC.

Many counts were recorded for this clonotype. The chain couples TRBV27 to TRBJ1-1; TRBD1 aligns across 7 bases. The V gene end was trimmed by 2 bases and the J gene end by 2 bases; junction bases not matched to a gene: 8. The CDR3 extends over 16 amino acids. Germline V gene data show CDR1 as MNHEY and CDR2 as SMNVEV (reference sequence). Here the CDR3 reads CASSLVQGVGNTEAFF. Here the CDR3 DNA reads TGTGCCAGCAGTTTAGTCCAGGGGGTCGGTAACACTGAAGCTTTCTTT.

This chain uses TRBV6-1 with TRBJ2-1, with 7 bases matching TRBD1. The CDR3 spans 15 residues. J gave up 6 bases and V 1 base, and 6 bases lay outside the gene matches. The germline V gene encodes CDR1 MNHNS and CDR2 SASEGT. CDR3: CASSEEGAGGNEQFF. CDR3 bases: TGTGCCAGCAGTGAAGAGGGGGCAGGGGGCAATGAGCAGTTCTTC.

The chain combines TRBV5-1 with TRBJ2-3, with 13 bases that match TRBD2. This CDR3 is built from 17 residues. Trimming at V came to 4 bases and at J to 2 bases, leaving 7 bases not matched to a gene. Germline CDR1 and CDR2: SGHRS and YFSETQ. CDR3 loop: CASSLTGTSGVTDTQYF. CDR3 DNA: TGCGCCAGCAGCCTAACCGGGACTAGCGGGGTCACAGATACGCAGTATTTT.

This clonotype was detected only once. The chain links TRBV29-1 to TRBJ1-2, with a tentative D call TRBD1 (5 bases). Trimming took off 6 bases at V and 4 bases at J, with 9 bases between the two ends. Per the germline V gene, CDR1 is SQVTM and CDR2 is ANQGSEA. This CDR3 has 11 residues. CDR3 amino acids: CSVGHVYGYTF. In DNA form, the CDR3 reads TGCAGCGTCGGACACGTCTATGGCTACACCTTC. Together with reference TRBV29-1 and TRBJ1-2, the CDR3 gives the full variable domain: SAVISQKPSRDICQRGTSLTIQCQVDSQVTMMFWYRQQPGQSLTLIATANQGSEATYESGFVIDKFPISRPNLTFSTLTVSNMSPEDSSIYLCSVGHVYGYTFGSGTRLTVV.

J is TRBJ1-2 and V is TRBV3-1; D uncertain. The germline V gene has CDR1 LGHDT and CDR2 YNNKEL (reference sequence). The CDR3 has 16 amino acids. Trimming left V 1 base short and J 6 bases short, with 18 bases between. The CDR3: CASSQAFGNRLDGYTF. The DNA of the CDR3 is TGTGCCAGCAGCCAAGCCTTCGGGAACCGGCTGGATGGCTACACCTTC.

As to this clonotype: The junction departs from the called germline gene at one end, perhaps through a read error. The rearrangement links TRBV29-1 to TRBJ2-3; possible D gene TRBD2, 6 bases. Germline-derived CDR1 and CDR2 are SQVTM and ANQGSEA. The CDR3 is 15 residues long. The CDR3 sequence: CSVRHGTGRTDTQYF. CDR3 sequence (DNA): TGTAGCGTTCGACACGGGACTGGCCGCACAGATACGCAGTATTTT.

Only a few counts were recorded for this clonotype. The rearrangement uses TRBV6-2 or TRBV6-3 and TRBJ2-3, with no clear D. Deletions cut 6 bases from V and 6 bases from J, with 10 bases between. This CDR3 spans 12 amino acids. The germline CDR1 and CDR2 sequences are MNHEY and SVGEGT. The CDR3 coding sequence is TGTGCCAGCAGCCCCCGGATGGATACGCAGTATTTT. As protein: CASSPRMDTQYF.